The T cell receptor beta chain described here comes from a study of blood T cell repertoires in COVID-19. Original data processing: Amplification from reference gene primers served as the basis for estimated nucleated cell counts. TCRdb's table, derived via immunoSEQ multiplex PCR, lists solely in-frame clones and lacks some. For V, J and clone size, that table is used; D and trimming come from the DNA. The table lists over 250,000 clones, approximately 85% of them singletons. This clone showed up just once. CDR1 SGHTA and CDR2 FQGNSA come from the germline V gene. CDR3 length: 15 amino acids. V gave up 6 bases and J gave up 1 base, with 14 bases separating them.

The sample consisted of peripheral blood. The chain links TRBV7-2 to TRBJ2-3; possibly TRBD2 for D (7 bases). This sequence originates from a woman between 65 and 79 years old with acute or convalescent COVID-19. In DNA form, the CDR3 reads TGTGCCAGCAGGGATCGGGGGGCCCGCACAGATACGCAGTATTTT. Amino acid sequence: CASRDRGARTDTQYF.